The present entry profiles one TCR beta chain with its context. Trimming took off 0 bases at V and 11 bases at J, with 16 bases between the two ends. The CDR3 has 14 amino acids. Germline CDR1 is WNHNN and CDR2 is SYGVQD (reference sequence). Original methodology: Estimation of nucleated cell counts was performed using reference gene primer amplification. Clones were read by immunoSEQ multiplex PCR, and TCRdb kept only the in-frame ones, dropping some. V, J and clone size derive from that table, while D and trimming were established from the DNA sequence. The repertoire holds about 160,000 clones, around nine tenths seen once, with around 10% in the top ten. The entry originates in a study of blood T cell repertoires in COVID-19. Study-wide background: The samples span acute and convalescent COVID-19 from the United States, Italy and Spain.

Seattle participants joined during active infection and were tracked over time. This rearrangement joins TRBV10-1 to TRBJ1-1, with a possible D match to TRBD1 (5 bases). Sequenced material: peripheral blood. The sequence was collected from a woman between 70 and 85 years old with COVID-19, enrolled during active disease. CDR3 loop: CASSESMGPNGAFF. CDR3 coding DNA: TGCGCCAGCAGTGAGTCGATGGGGCCCAACGGGGCTTTCTTT.